This T cell receptor beta chain emerged from a study of neurological immune-mediated disorders. Looked up from germline, CDR1 is SGHRS and CDR2 is YFSETQ. CDR3 length: 16 residues. V lost 3 bases and J lost 3, with 18 bases in between. This clonotype was counted ten times or more. TCRdb independently ran MiXCR on the 5' RACE reads; one entry per CDR3 protein. The table has about 38,000 distinct CDR3 sequences, 4% to 5.5% seen once. This sequence was found in a man aged 18-30 years in good health. Sequenced material: CD4+ T cells from blood. This sequence joins TRBV5-1 and TRBJ2-5; a possible D gene is TRBD1 (6 bases). This CDR3 reads CASSYGPEQGEETQYF. CDR3 coding DNA: TGCGCCAGCAGCTATGGGCCCGAACAGGGAGAAGAGACCCAGTACTTC.